This T cell receptor beta chain originates from a study of T-cell reconstitution after alpha-beta-depleted transplantation in children. Unique molecular identifiers were incorporated into the prepared TCRbeta library. A single record per CDR3 protein comes from TCRdb applying MiXCR to the PCR reads. The sample lists around 440,000 distinct CDR3 sequences; about 11% were seen once. There are many counts of this clonotype. Its specificity is unknown. The CDR3 has 14 residues. The ends were cut back, 3 bases at V and 6 bases at J, with 13 bases in the middle. Study outcomes and limitations: Newly generated T cells supplied most T-cell counts and diversity one year post-transplant. Several hundred rapidly expanded clones from non-depleted graft cells reportedly supplied alpha-beta T cells about two months post-transplant.

The receptor was isolated from a child aged 2 to 15 with inherited bone marrow failure, due to receive a stem cell transplant. The sequences come from PBMCs, collected before TCRalphabeta/CD19-depleted stem cell transplant. This chain uses TRBV12-3 or TRBV12-4 with TRBJ2-3; a possible D gene is TRBD2 (5 bases). DNA of the CDR3: TGTGCCAGCAGTTTGGTACGGGGTTGGGATACGCAGTATTTT. This sequence encodes CASSLVRGWDTQYF.